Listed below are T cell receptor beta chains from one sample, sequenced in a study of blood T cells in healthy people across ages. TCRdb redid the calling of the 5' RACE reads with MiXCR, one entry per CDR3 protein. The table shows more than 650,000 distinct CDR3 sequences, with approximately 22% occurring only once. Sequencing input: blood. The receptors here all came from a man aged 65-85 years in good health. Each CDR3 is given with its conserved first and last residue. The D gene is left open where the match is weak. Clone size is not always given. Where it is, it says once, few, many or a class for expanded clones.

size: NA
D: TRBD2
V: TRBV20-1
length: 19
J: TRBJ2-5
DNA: TGCAGTGCTCAGAAGGGGGTAGGGACTAGCGGGGTTCGCCGGGAGACCCAGTACTTC
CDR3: CSAQKGVGTSGVRRETQYF

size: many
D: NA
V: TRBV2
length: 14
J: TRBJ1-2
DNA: TGTGCCAGCAGTGAGGTACCAGGACCGACTGGCTACACCTTC
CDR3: CASSEVPGPTGYTF

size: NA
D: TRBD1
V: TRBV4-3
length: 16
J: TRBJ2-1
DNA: TGCGCCAGCAGCCAAGATCCGGCAGGGGGTAGGCATGAGCAGTTCTTC
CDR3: CASSQDPAGGRHEQFF

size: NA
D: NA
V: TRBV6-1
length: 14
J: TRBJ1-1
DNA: TGTGCCAGTAGACAGTCCCCGAAAAGCACTGAAGCTTTCTTT
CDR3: CASRQSPKSTEAFF

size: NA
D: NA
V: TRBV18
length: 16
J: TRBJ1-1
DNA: TGTGCCAGCTCACCAAGGCCGGGGGACGTGAACACTGAAGCTTTCTTT
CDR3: CASSPRPGDVNTEAFF

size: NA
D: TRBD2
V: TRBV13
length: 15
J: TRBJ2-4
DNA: TGTGCCAGCAGCTTAGGAGGACTAGCGGGAGTCATTCAGTACTTC
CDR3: CASSLGGLAGVIQYF

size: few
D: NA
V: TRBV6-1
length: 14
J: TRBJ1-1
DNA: TGTGCCAGCAGTGTGGGGGAAGGGAACACTGAAGCTTTCTTT
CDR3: CASSVGEGNTEAFF

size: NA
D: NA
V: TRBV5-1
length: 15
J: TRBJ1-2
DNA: TGCGCCAGCAGCTTGGCTCGGATAATGGACTATGGCTACACCTTC
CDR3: CASSLARIMDYGYTF

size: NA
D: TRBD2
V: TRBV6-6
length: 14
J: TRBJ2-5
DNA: TGTGCCAGCAGGGATAGCGGGGGGGGGGAGACCCAGTACTTC
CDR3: CASRDSGGGETQYF

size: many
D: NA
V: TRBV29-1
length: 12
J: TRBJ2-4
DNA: TGCAGCGTTGGTCAGGGGTTAAACATTCAGTACTTC
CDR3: CSVGQGLNIQYF

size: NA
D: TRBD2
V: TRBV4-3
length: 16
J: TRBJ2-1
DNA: TGCGCCAGCAGCCAGGAACTAGCGGGAGCCCTCAATGAGCAGTTCTTC
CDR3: CASSQELAGALNEQFF

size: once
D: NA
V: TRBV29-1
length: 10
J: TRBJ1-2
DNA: TGCAGCGTTCCAGACGCTGGCTACACCTTC
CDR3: CSVPDAGYTF

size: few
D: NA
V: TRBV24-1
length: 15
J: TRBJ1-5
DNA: TGTGCCACCAGTGACTCAGGGGCGGGGAATCAGCCCCAGCATTTT
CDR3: CATSDSGAGNQPQHF

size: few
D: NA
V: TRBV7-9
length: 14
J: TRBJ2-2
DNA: TGTGCCAGCAGCCCCGGGGAGGACACCGGGGAGCTGTTTTTT
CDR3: CASSPGEDTGELFF

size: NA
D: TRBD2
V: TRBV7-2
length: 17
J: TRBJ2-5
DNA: TGTGCCAGCAGCTTAGGCGGACTAGCGGGGGGGCGGGAGACCCAGTACTTC
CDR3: CASSLGGLAGGRETQYF

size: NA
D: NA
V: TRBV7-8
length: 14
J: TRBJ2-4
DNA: TGTGCCAGCAGCCCGGATAGGACTGTAAACATTCAGTACTTC
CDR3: CASSPDRTVNIQYF

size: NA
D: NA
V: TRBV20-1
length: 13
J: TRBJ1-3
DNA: TGCAGTGGCCTTAGTCTCTCTGGAAACACCATATATTTT
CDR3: CSGLSLSGNTIYF

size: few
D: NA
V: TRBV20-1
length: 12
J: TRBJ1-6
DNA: TGCAGTGCTGTGGTGGGGGACTCACCCCTCCACTTT
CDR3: CSAVVGDSPLHF

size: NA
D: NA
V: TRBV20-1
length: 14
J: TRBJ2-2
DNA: TGCAGCGCACAAGGGACCTACCCCACCGGGGAGCTGTTTTTT
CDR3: CSAQGTYPTGELFF

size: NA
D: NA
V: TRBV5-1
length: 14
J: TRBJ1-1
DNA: TGCGCCAGCAGCTTAAGGGGACCCAGAGAGGGAGCTTTCTTT
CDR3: CASSLRGPREGAFF

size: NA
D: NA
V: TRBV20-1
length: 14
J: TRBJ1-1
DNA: TGCAGTGCTGGAAGACCAGGCCACGACACTGAAGCTTTCTTT
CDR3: CSAGRPGHDTEAFF

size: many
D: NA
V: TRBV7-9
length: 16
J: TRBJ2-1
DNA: TGTGCCAGCAGCTTATGGGCGGTAAGCTCCTACAATGAGCAGTTCTTC
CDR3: CASSLWAVSSYNEQFF

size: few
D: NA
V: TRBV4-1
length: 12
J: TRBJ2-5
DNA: TGCGCCAGCAGCCAAGATTACGGGACCCAGTACTTC
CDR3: CASSQDYGTQYF

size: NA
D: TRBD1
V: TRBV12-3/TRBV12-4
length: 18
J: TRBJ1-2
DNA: TGTGCCAGCATGGGGCCGTGGGGGTTCGGAACAGGGGTCTATGGCTACACCTTC
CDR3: CASMGPWGFGTGVYGYTF

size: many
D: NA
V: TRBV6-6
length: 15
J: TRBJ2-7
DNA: TGTGCCAGCAGTTACTCGAACCCAGATACCTACGAGCAGTACTTC
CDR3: CASSYSNPDTYEQYF

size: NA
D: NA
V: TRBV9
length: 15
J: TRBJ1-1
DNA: TGTGCCAGCGGCGGAGGCGACAACATGAACACTGAAGCTTTCTTT
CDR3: CASGGGDNMNTEAFF

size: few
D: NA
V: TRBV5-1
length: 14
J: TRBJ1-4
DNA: TGCGCCAGCAGCACAGGAGGGGCGGATGAAAAACTGTTTTTT
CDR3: CASSTGGADEKLFF

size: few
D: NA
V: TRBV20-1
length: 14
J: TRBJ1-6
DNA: TGCAGTGGCCGCGCCGGTTCAACTAATTCACCCCTCCACTTT
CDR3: CSGRAGSTNSPLHF

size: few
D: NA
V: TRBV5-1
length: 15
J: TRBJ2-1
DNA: TGCGCCAGCAAGGAAAGCGGCTACTCCTACAATGAGCAGTTCTTC
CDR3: CASKESGYSYNEQFF

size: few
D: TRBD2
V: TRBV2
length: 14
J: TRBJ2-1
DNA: TGTGCCGGAGGACTAGCGAACGCGAACAATGAGCAGTTCTTC
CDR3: CAGGLANANNEQFF

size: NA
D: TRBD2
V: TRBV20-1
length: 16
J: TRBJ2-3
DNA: TGCAGTGCTAGAGATCTGCGCGGGGGGGCGGGGGATACGCAGTATTTT
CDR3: CSARDLRGGAGDTQYF

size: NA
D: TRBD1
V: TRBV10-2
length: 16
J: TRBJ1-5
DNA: TGCGCCCCACAGACACTCGGGACAGGGGACAATCAGCCCCAGCATTTT
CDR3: CAPQTLGTGDNQPQHF

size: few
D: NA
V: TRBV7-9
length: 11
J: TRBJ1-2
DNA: TGTGCCAGCAGCTTAGGGCCCGGCTACACCTTC
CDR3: CASSLGPGYTF

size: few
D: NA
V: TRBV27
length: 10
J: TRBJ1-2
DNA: TGTGCCAGCGACTGGGGGGGCTACACCTTC
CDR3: CASDWGGYTF

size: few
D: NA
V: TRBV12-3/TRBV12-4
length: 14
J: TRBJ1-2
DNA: TGTGCCAGCAGCCTGGCAGGCGGAGGAGTCGGCTACACCTTC
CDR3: CASSLAGGGVGYTF

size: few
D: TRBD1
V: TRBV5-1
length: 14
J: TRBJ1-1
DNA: TGCGCCAGCAGCTTTACAGGGGGCTGGGCTGAAGCTTTCTTT
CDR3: CASSFTGGWAEAFF

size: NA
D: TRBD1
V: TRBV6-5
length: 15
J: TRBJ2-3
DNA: TGTGCCAGCAGATTGCAGGGGGCGCGGGGAGATACGCAGTATTTT
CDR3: CASRLQGARGDTQYF

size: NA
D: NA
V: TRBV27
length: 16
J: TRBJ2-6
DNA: TGTGCCAGCAGTTTATCCTACCTCTCTGGGGCCAACGTCCTGACTTTC
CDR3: CASSLSYLSGANVLTF

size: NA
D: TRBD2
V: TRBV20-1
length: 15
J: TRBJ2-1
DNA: TGCAGTGCTAGATTCCGGACTAGTAGCTACAATGAGCAGTTCTTC
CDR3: CSARFRTSSYNEQFF